The 25 T cell receptor beta chains listed next were all sequenced from one sample in a study of CD8 T cells in ankylosing spondylitis. The study's findings and limits: Among TCR beta sequences, a motif of under ten highly homologous variants appeared characteristic of ankylosing spondylitis blood.

Their antigen targets remain unknown. Via MiXCR, TCRdb re-called the 5' RACE reads, giving one row per CDR3 protein. The top ten hold about a fifth of the sample, which has over 600,000 distinct CDR3 sequences, around 19% seen once. Sequenced sample: blood, either unsorted or a sorted T cell fraction (not recorded which). These receptors were collected from a male donor with ankylosing spondylitis.

The chain joins TRBV11-3 to TRBJ2-1; maybe TRBD2 (6 bases). V lost 1 base, J lost 2 bases, and 12 bases lay in between. CDR1 is SGHNT and CDR2 is YENEEA in the germline V gene. There are 16 residues in the CDR3. The CDR3 is CASSLAPREAYNEQFF. CDR3 bases: TGTGCCAGCAGCTTAGCCCCAAGGGAGGCCTACAATGAGCAGTTCTTC.

This clonotype was observed many times. The J gene is TRBJ2-2, the V gene TRBV12-3 or TRBV12-4; D remains unclear. The V and J ends lost 5 bases and 7 bases respectively, with 8 bases between them. The CDR3 length is 12 residues. The CDR3 loop is CASSPSVGELFF. CDR3 coding DNA: TGTGCCAGCAGTCCCTCGGTCGGGGAGCTGTTTTTT.

This clonotype appeared a few times. This chain uses TRBV7-2 with TRBJ2-7, with a possible D match to TRBD2 (6 bases). Germline loops: CDR1 SGHTA, CDR2 FQGNSA. V was trimmed by 5 bases and J by 1 base, leaving 18 bases between them. This CDR3 contains 16 residues. The CDR3 nucleotides are TGTGCCAGCAGCCCAGGGACGGGAGTTGAGTCCTACGAGCAGTACTTC. It codes for CASSPGTGVESYEQYF.

The sample holds a few counts of this clonotype. This chain uses TRBV11-1 with TRBJ1-1; weak D call: TRBD1 (6 bases). CDR3 length: 15 residues. The germline gives CDR1 SGHAT, CDR2 FQDESV (reference sequence). V lost 2 bases, J lost 0 bases, and 10 bases lay in between. The CDR3 DNA sequence: TGTGCCAGCAGCTTAAGGAAGGGGGTGAACACTGAAGCTTTCTTT. This gives the protein CASSLRKGVNTEAFF.

This clonotype was found a few times. The V call is TRBV20-1, the J call TRBJ2-5; TRBD2 aligns across 7 bases. The CDR3 runs 13 residues. The trim removed 3 bases at V and 1 base at J, leaving 2 bases unmatched. Germline lookup yields CDR1 DFQATT and CDR2 SNEGSKA (reference sequence). For the CDR3, the DNA is TGCAGTGCTAGTAGCGGGCTCCAAGAGACCCAGTACTTC. This gives the protein CSASSGLQETQYF.

This chain connects TRBV5-1 to TRBJ1-6; 7 bases line up with TRBD1. This CDR3 has 16 residues. CDR1 is SGHRS and CDR2 is YFSETQ in the germline V gene. V was pared by 0 bases and J by 6 bases, with 6 bases of the junction left unmatched. The CDR3 DNA follows: TGCGCCAGCAGCTTGGGACAGGGAGCGATTAATTCACCCCTCCACTTT. Its protein is CASSLGQGAINSPLHF.

The chain employs TRBV15 and TRBJ2-7, with a weak D call TRBD2 (6 bases). The germline CDR1 and CDR2 sequences are LNHNV and YYDKDF (reference sequence). The CDR3 runs 15 residues. V lost 2 bases to trimming and J lost 4 bases, with 15 bases between them. CDR3 amino acids: CATSRHSGEDYEQYF. Here the CDR3 DNA reads TGTGCCACCAGCAGACATAGCGGAGAGGATTACGAGCAGTACTTC.

The chain links TRBV20-1 to TRBJ1-4; TRBD1 agrees at 9 bases. This CDR3 is 17 amino acids long. Germline V gene sequence: CDR1 DFQATT, CDR2 SNEGSKA (reference sequence). Germline trimming cut 0 bases from V and 0 bases from J; bases unmatched to any gene: 5. CDR3 loop: CSARDPGQGTTNEKLFF. The CDR3 region has the DNA TGCAGTGCTAGAGATCCCGGACAGGGGACAACTAATGAAAAACTGTTTTTT.

This clonotype turned up a few times. This chain joins TRBV6-6 and TRBJ1-1; D remains ambiguous. V gave up 6 bases and J gave up 2 bases, with 7 bases separating them. CDR1 and CDR2 from the germline V gene are MNHNY and SVGAGI (reference sequence). This CDR3 has 12 amino acids. The CDR3 loop is CASRLDNTEAFF. CDR3 in DNA: TGTGCCAGCAGACTAGATAACACTGAAGCTTTCTTT.

The chain has TRBV20-1 and TRBJ1-1, with unresolved D. Trimming pared 6 bases from V and 8 bases from J, leaving 13 bases between. The CDR3 runs to 11 residues. CDR1 is DFQATT, CDR2 SNEGSKA, per germline (reference sequence). DNA of the CDR3: TGCAGTGCCTTCCGGAACCCGGAAGCTTTCTTT. Translated, it gives CSAFRNPEAFF.

A few counts support this clonotype. The CDR3 is CSAPLTPSGNTIYF. The DNA of the CDR3 is TGCAGTGCCCCCTTGACGCCCTCTGGAAACACCATATATTTT. V usage is TRBV20-1 and J usage is TRBJ1-3, with D unclear. The CDR3 has 14 residues. Germline V gives CDR1 DFQATT, CDR2 SNEGSKA (reference sequence). Trimming cost V 6 bases and J 0 bases, with 12 bases left between them.

This clonotype was recorded many times. The V gene is TRBV15, the J gene TRBJ2-1; 10 nucleotides match TRBD2. Unmatched junction bases numbered 1, after V lost 0 bases and J lost 5 bases. The CDR3 extends over 15 amino acids. CDR1 and CDR2 (germline): LNHNV, YYDKDF (reference sequence). CDR3 bases: TGTGCCACCAGCAGAGAACTAGCGGGGAACAATGAGCAGTTCTTC. Translated: CATSRELAGNNEQFF.

This clonotype was detected only a few times. The V and J genes are TRBV7-9 and TRBJ2-3; 8 nucleotides line up with TRBD1. CDR3 size: 15 residues. Germline V gene data show CDR1 as SEHNR and CDR2 as FQNEAQ (reference sequence). The junction had 4 bases not matched to a gene; V was cut back by 0 bases and J by 5 bases. CDR3 protein: CASSLALGTGDTQYF. Here the CDR3 DNA reads TGTGCCAGCAGCTTAGCGCTTGGGACAGGAGATACGCAGTATTTT.

V is TRBV9 and J is TRBJ1-2; 10 bases are a match to TRBD1. Unmatched junction bases numbered 1, after V lost 0 bases and J lost 8 bases. The CDR3 is 13 residues long. Germline-derived CDR1 and CDR2 are SGDLS and YYNGEE. Here the CDR3 DNA reads TGTGCCAGCAGCGTAGGGGACAGGGGAGGCTACACCTTC. Protein: CASSVGDRGGYTF.

The rearrangement uses TRBV4-3 and TRBJ2-1; 11 bases fit TRBD2. The germline CDR1 and CDR2 sequences are LGHNA and YSLEER. This CDR3 region has 14 residues. With V trimmed by 8 bases and J by 5 bases, 5 bases remained unmatched. CDR3 sequence reads: CASAQGLADNEQFF. CDR3 nucleotide sequence: TGCGCCAGCGCCCAGGGACTAGCGGACAATGAGCAGTTCTTC.

This clonotype was seen only a few times. V gene TRBV12-3 or TRBV12-4 combines with J gene TRBJ2-2, with D perhaps matching TRBD1 or TRBD2 (6 bases each). V lost 7 bases and J lost 1, with 16 bases in between. This CDR3 spans 16 amino acids. CDR3 in amino acids: CASTLGRGGNTGELFF. DNA of the CDR3: TGTGCCAGCACCCTCGGCAGGGGAGGGAACACCGGGGAGCTGTTTTTT.

The CDR3 region is CASSLGEGSPYGYTF. In nucleotides, the CDR3 is TGCGCCAGCAGCTTGGGGGAGGGGAGCCCCTATGGCTACACCTTC. The genes are TRBV5-1 and TRBJ1-2; D is possibly TRBD1 (5 bases). Between the trimmed V and J ends, which lost 0 bases and 4 bases, there was a span of 13 bases. This CDR3 is 15 amino acids long. In germline, CDR1 is SGHRS, CDR2 YFSETQ.

The rearrangement joins TRBV18 to TRBJ2-1; a weak D match, TRBD2 (5 bases). The CDR3 covers 15 residues. V was shortened by 4 bases and J by 0 bases, with 10 bases between the two germline ends. Germline assignment: CDR1 KGHSH and CDR2 LQKENI. The CDR3 sequence: CASSLATSSYNEQFF. Here the CDR3 DNA reads TGTGCCAGCTCACTAGCGACAAGCTCCTACAATGAGCAGTTCTTC.

This clonotype occurred many times. This chain joins TRBV28 and TRBJ2-7, with D perhaps TRBD2 (5 bases). V was clipped by 4 bases and J by 4 bases, with 11 bases between them. The germline V gene encodes CDR1 MDHEN and CDR2 SYDVKM. CDR3 size: 13 residues. CDR3 loop: CASSSGSPYEQYF. The CDR3 coding sequence is TGTGCCAGCAGTTCTGGGAGTCCATACGAGCAGTACTTC.

This clonotype was counted at least ten times. V gene TRBV12-3 or TRBV12-4 combines with J gene TRBJ2-2; the D gene could be TRBD1 or TRBD2 (6 bases each). The CDR3 covers 15 residues. With 7 bases removed from V and 6 bases from J, the gap between germline ends came to 18 bases. CDR3 in DNA: TGTGCCAGCACCCGGGGGCTAGCTAATGCCGGGGAGCTGTTTTTT. Translation gives CASTRGLANAGELFF.

The V gene is TRBV20-1, the J gene TRBJ1-6, with D possibly TRBD1 on 6 matching bases. The CDR3 contains 13 residues. Trimming cost V 6 bases and J 6 bases, with 12 bases left between them. Germline lookup yields CDR1 DFQATT and CDR2 SNEGSKA (reference sequence). The DNA of the CDR3 is TGCAGTGCGAGGGACACCTTTAATTCACCCCTCCACTTT. It specifies CSARDTFNSPLHF.

The sample holds a few counts of this clonotype. A read error may account for a junction end that differs from germline. The chain employs TRBV4-1 and TRBJ2-7; perhaps D is TRBD1 or TRBD2 (5 bases each). This CDR3 is 16 amino acids long. CDR1 is MGHRA, CDR2 YSYEKL, per germline. The CDR3 DNA is TGCCCCAGCAGCCGTCCTGGGACGGTGGGCTCCTACGAGCAGTACTTC. It encodes CPSSRPGTVGSYEQYF.

This clonotype was seen a handful of times. V gene TRBV5-5 combines with J gene TRBJ1-5; 7 bases line up with TRBD1. The CDR3 covers 16 residues. V lost 0 bases and J lost 4; bases outside the gene matches: 7. Per the germline V gene, CDR1 is SGHKS and CDR2 is YYEKEE (reference sequence). The CDR3 DNA sequence: TGTGCCAGCAGCTTGGAAGCACAGGGGATTAATCAGCCCCAGCATTTT. It is translated as CASSLEAQGINQPQHF.

This clonotype appeared many times. The chain is built from TRBV10-1 and TRBJ2-1; D might be TRBD1 (5 bases). This CDR3 has 11 amino acids. CDR1 and CDR2 from the germline V gene are WNHNN and SYGVQD (reference sequence). V lost 6 bases to trimming and J lost 8 bases, with 8 bases between them. CDR3 sequence reads: CASSQGYEQFF. The DNA for the CDR3 is TGCGCCAGCAGCCAGGGCTATGAGCAGTTCTTC.

This sequence joins TRBV7-2 and TRBJ2-5; TRBD2 aligns across 10 bases. The CDR3 spans 16 residues. V lost 5 bases to trimming and J lost 4 bases; unmatched junction nucleotides: 10. Germline V gene sequence: CDR1 SGHTA, CDR2 FQGNSA. The CDR3 DNA follows: TGTGCCAGCAGCCCCACTCTAGCGGGAGTTGGAGAGACCCAGTACTTC. This gives the protein CASSPTLAGVGETQYF.